This entry is about one TCR beta chain. Researchers made TCR beta libraries by using iRepertoire HTBI primers and running Arm-PCR on CDR3 regions. In the original processing: In the combined samples, 62 TRBV and 14 to 15 TRBJ segments were identified. In TCRdb, the multiplex PCR reads were re-called with MiXCR into one record per CDR3 protein. In this record, the V and J calls reflect TCRdb's handling and not the investigators' own analysis. The data contain under 450,000 distinct CDR3 sequences, more than 20% of them singletons. This sample was taken from a study of regulatory T cells in long-lasting Graves disease. Study background: Persistent Graves' disease meant over 5 years of antithyroid drugs with positive TSH receptor antibodies.

Sample time point: persistent/refractory GD, antithyroid drugs over 5 years with positive TRAb. PBMC-derived RNA was used for the TCR library. Under American Thyroid Association guidelines, Graves' disease was diagnosed. The sequence came from a woman in her forties with Graves disease. Specimen: peripheral blood mononuclear cells (PBMCs), collected when the disease was refractory, from a patient treated with antithyroid drugs.

CDR3 DNA: TGTGCCAGCAGCTTTGGCTACACCTTC. This encodes CASSFGYTF. V gene TRBV7-2 combines with J gene TRBJ1-2, with D unresolved. V was pared by 3 bases and J by 7 bases, with 0 bases between. CDR1 and CDR2 (germline): SGHTA, FQGNSA. There are 9 residues in the CDR3.